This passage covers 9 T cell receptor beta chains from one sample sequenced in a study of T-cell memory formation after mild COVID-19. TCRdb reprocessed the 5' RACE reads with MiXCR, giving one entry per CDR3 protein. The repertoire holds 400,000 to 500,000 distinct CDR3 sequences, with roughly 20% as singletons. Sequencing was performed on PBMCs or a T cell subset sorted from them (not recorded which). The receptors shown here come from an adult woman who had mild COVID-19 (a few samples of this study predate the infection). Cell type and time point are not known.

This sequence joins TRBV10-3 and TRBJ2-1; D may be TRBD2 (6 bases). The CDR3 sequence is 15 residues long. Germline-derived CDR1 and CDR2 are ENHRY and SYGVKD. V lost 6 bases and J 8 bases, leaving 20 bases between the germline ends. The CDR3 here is CAIRTLRLGGDEQFF. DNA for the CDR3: TGTGCCATCAGAACATTGAGGCTCGGGGGAGATGAGCAGTTCTTC.

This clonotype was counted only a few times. The chain's CDR3 is CASSYEFQGPQHF. The CDR3 region has the DNA TGTGCCAGCAGTTACGAGTTCCAGGGGCCCCAGCATTTT. V and J are TRBV6-5 and TRBJ1-5; possibly TRBD1 for D (5 bases). CDR3 length: 13 residues. In germline, CDR1 is MNHEY, CDR2 SVGAGI. The germline V and J ends were trimmed by 2 bases and 9 bases, with 11 bases remaining between them.

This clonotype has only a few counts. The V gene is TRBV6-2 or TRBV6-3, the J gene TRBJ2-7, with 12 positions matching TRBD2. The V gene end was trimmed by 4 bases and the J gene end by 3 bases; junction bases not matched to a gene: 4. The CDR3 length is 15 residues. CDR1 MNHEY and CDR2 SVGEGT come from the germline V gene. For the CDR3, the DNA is TGTGCCAGCAGTTTAACTAGCGGGAGGTTCTACGAGCAGTACTTC. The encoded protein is CASSLTSGRFYEQYF.

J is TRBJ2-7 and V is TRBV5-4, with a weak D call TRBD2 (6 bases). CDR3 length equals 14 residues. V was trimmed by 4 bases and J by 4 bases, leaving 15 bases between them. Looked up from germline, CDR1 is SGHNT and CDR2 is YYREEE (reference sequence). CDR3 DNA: TGTGCCAGCAGCCAACCGGGACTTTTGTACGAGCAGTACTTC. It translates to CASSQPGLLYEQYF.

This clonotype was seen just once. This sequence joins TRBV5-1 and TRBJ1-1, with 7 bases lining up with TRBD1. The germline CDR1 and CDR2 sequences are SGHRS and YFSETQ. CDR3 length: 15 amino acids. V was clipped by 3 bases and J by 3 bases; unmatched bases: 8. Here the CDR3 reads CASSSEGTDYTEAFF. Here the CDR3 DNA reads TGCGCCAGCAGCTCGGAAGGGACAGATTACACTGAAGCTTTCTTT.

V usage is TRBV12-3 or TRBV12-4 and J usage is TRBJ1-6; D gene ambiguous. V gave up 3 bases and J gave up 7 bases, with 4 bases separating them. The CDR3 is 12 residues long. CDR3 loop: CASSFANSPLHF. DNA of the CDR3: TGTGCCAGCAGTTTTGCCAATTCACCCCTCCACTTT.

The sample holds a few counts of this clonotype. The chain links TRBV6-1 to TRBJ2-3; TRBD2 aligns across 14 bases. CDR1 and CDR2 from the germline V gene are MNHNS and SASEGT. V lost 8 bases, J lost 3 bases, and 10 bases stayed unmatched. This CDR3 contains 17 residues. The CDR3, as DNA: TGTGCCAGCGGGGGACAGGGGACTAGCGGGGGAACAGATACGCAGTATTTT. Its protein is CASGGQGTSGGTDTQYF.

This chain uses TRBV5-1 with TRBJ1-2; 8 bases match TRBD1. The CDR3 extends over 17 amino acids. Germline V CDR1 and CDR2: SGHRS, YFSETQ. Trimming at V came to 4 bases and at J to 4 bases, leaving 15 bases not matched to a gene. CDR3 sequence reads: CASSDGQGTPRGYGYTF. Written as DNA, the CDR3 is TGCGCCAGCAGCGACGGACAGGGAACACCTAGGGGCTATGGCTACACCTTC.

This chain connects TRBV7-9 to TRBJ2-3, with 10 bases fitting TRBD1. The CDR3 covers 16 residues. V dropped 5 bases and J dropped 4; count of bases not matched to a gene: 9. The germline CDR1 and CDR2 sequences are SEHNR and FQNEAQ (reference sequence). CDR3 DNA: TGTGCCAGCAGCAACCGGGACAGGGGTAGCTCAGATACGCAGTATTTT. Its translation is CASSNRDRGSSDTQYF.